These 9 T cell receptor beta chains were all obtained from the same sample, sequenced in a study of control samples from healthy donors and cancer patients. The method was immunoSEQ multiplex PCR; TCRdb's version includes in-frame clones alone and lacks a portion of them. The top ten hold about 2.9% of the sample, which has 100,000 to 150,000 clones, roughly 86% seen once. Source material: blood. These receptors were obtained from a man aged 60 to 69 in good health.

The chain links TRBV5-4 to TRBJ2-7, with 9 bases fitting TRBD1. The CDR3 is 13 residues long. The V and J ends lost 5 bases and 5 bases, in that order; junction bases with no gene match: 5. The germline gives CDR1 SGHNT, CDR2 YYREEE (reference sequence). The CDR3 DNA reads TGTGCCAGCAGTCGGGACAGGGACAACGAGCAGTACTTC. Translated: CASSRDRDNEQYF. Together with reference TRBV5-4 and TRBJ2-7, the CDR3 gives the full variable domain: ETGVTQSPTHLIKTRGQQVTLRCSSQSGHNTVSWYQQALGQGPQFIFQYYREEENGRGNFPPRFSGLQFPNYSSELNVNALELDDSALYLCASSRDRDNEQYFGPGTRLTVT.

In its sample, this clone was seen a few times. The rearrangement uses TRBV6-4 and TRBJ1-2; no firm D call. V was pared by 8 bases and J by 0 bases, with 19 bases between. The CDR3 totals 16 residues. The germline V gene encodes CDR1 MRHNA and CDR2 SNTAGT. The chain's CDR3 is CASPSSEGWTNYGYTF. CDR3 coding DNA: TGTGCCAGCCCGTCCTCCGAGGGATGGACTAACTATGGCTACACCTTC.

The CDR3: CASSQPAVEQGQYF. The CDR3 DNA follows: TGTGCCAGCAGCCAACCAGCGGTGGAACAGGGGCAGTACTTC. The rearrangement joins TRBV4-2 to TRBJ2-7; perhaps TRBD1 as D (6 bases). The CDR3 is 14 residues long. The V end was cut by 2 bases, the J end by 9 bases, with 17 bases between. Germline values: CDR1 LGHNA, CDR2 YNFKEQ.

The gene calls are TRBV10-3 and TRBJ1-6; 8 nucleotides match TRBD1. The CDR3 sequence is 15 residues long. Germline values: CDR1 ENHRY, CDR2 SYGVKD. Losses at the gene ends were 5 bases for V and 8 bases for J; bases not matched to a gene: 8. The CDR3 DNA reads as TGTGCCATCAGTAAGACAGGGGCGGGAGATTCACCCCTCCACTTT. Amino acid sequence: CAISKTGAGDSPLHF.

This rearrangement joins TRBV2 to TRBJ2-7; possible D gene TRBD2, 6 bases. Germline V lookup: CDR1 SNHLY, CDR2 FYNNEI. The CDR3 is 15 amino acids. V was trimmed by 2 bases and J by 3 bases, leaving 14 bases between them. As DNA, the CDR3 is TGTGCCAGCAGTGAAATCCCTGGCGGGAACTACGAGCAGTACTTC. The encoded protein is CASSEIPGGNYEQYF.

CDR3: CASGYRATEAFF. The DNA for the CDR3 is TGTGCTAGTGGCTACAGGGCCACTGAAGCTTTCTTT. The J gene is TRBJ1-1, the V gene TRBV12-5; D is possibly TRBD1 (6 bases). CDR1 and CDR2 from the germline V gene are LGHNT and FRNRAP. This CDR3 is 12 amino acids long. V was cut by 6 bases and J by 4 bases, with 9 bases left in between.

This clone was counted once. The V and J genes are TRBV30 and TRBJ1-1; 12 positions match TRBD1. Germline-derived CDR1 and CDR2 are GTSNPN and SVGIG (reference sequence). With V trimmed by 7 bases and J by 4 bases, 10 bases remained unmatched. The CDR3 has 15 residues. CDR3 in amino acids: CALGQGARRSTEAFF. Written as DNA, the CDR3 is TGTGCCTTGGGACAGGGGGCGCGAAGGTCCACTGAAGCTTTCTTT.

CDR3 in DNA: TGTGCCAGCAGTTTTCCAGACGACAGTGGGGTGGCTTACAATGAGCAGTTCTTC. Its translation: CASSFPDDSGVAYNEQFF. This chain connects TRBV28 to TRBJ2-1; D might be TRBD1 (5 bases). This CDR3 has 18 residues. The V end was cut by 3 bases, the J end by 4 bases, with 22 bases between. Germline loops: CDR1 MDHEN, CDR2 SYDVKM.

This chain joins TRBV5-1 and TRBJ2-3; no reliable D call. The germline gives CDR1 SGHRS, CDR2 YFSETQ. The CDR3 runs 16 residues. With 0 bases removed from V and 6 bases from J, the gap between germline ends came to 17 bases. Written as DNA, the CDR3 is TGCGCCAGCAGCTTGGCGGGTTCAGGAAGTTCGGATACGCAGTATTTT. It is translated as CASSLAGSGSSDTQYF.